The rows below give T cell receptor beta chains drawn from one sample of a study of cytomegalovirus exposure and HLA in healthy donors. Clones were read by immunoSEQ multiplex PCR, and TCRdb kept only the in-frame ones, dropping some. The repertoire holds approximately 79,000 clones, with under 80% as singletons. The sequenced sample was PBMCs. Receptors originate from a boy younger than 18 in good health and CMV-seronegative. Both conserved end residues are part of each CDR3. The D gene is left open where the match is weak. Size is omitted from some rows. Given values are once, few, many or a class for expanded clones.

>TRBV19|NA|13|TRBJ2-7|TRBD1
TGTGCCAGTAACCCGACAGGGGCCTACGAGCAGTACTTC
CASNPTGAYEQYF
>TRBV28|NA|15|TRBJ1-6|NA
TGTGCCAGCACCCGAAGGGAGGGGAACTGGTCACCCCTCCACTTT
CASTRREGNWSPLHF
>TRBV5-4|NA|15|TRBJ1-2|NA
TGTGCCAGCAGCTTGGAAGCAGGGGAGTTTAGAAGCTACACCTTC
CASSLEAGEFRSYTF
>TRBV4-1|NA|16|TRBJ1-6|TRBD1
TGCGCCAGCAGTCCAACAGGGGGCGCGGAGAATTCACCCCTCCACTTT
CASSPTGGAENSPLHF
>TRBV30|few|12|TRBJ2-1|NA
TGTGCCTGGAGTTTGTCCCTCCATGAGCAGTTCTTC
CAWSLSLHEQFF
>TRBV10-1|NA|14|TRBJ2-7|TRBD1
TGCGCCAGCCGGACAGGGGGGGCGTGGTACGAGCAGTACTTC
CASRTGGAWYEQYF
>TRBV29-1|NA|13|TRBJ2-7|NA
TGCAGCGTTAAAACAGGGACCGCCTACGAGCAGTACTTC
CSVKTGTAYEQYF
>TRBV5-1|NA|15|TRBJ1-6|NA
TGCGCCAGCAGCCAGGACAGCCTCTATAATTCACCCCTCCACTTT
CASSQDSLYNSPLHF
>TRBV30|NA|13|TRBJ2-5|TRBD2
TGTGCCTGGGGCGGGGGGCACCAAGAGACCCAGTACTTC
CAWGGGHQETQYF
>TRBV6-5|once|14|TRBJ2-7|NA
TGTGCCAGCAAGTATGGGCGAAGCTCCTACGAGCAGTACTTC
CASKYGRSSYEQYF
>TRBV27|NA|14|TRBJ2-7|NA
TGTGCCAGCAGTTTGAGTCAGGGGTCCTACGAGCAGTACTTC
CASSLSQGSYEQYF
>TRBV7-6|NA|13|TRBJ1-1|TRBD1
TGTGCCAGCAGCGACCGACAGGGTACGAAAGCTTTCTTT
CASSDRQGTKAFF
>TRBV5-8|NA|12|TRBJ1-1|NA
TGTGCCAGCAGCTTGGAGCATTTTGAAGCTTTCTTT
CASSLEHFEAFF
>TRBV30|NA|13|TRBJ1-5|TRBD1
TGTGCCTGGAGTAGACAGGGAAACTCGGCCCAGCATTTT
CAWSRQGNSAQHF
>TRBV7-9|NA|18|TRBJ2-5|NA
TGTGCCAGCAGCTTCTCTTTTGTCTACGGGGGACTCCAAGAGACCCAGTACTTC
CASSFSFVYGGLQETQYF
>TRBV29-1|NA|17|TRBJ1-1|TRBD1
TGCAGCGTTGAAGTTTTCCTAAGGGGGACAGGGGGCACTGAAGCTTTCTTT
CSVEVFLRGTGGTEAFF
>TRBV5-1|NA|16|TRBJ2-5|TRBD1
TGCGCCAGCAGCGAGGGGGGGACAGGGGGCCAAGAGACCCAGTACTTC
CASSEGGTGGQETQYF
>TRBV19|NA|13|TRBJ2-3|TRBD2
TGTGCCAGTAGTAGGGGACTAGCAGATACGCAGTATTTT
CASSRGLADTQYF
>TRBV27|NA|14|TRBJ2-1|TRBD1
TGTGCCAGCAGTCAATGGACAGGGGACAATGAGCAGTTCTTC
CASSQWTGDNEQFF
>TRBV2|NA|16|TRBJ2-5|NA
TGTGCCAGCAGTGAAGAGAGGGCCGATCTTGCGGAGACCCAGTACTTC
CASSEERADLAETQYF
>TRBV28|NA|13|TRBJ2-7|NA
TGTGCCATCAAGAGTGCGGTTTCCTACGAGCAGTACTTC
CAIKSAVSYEQYF
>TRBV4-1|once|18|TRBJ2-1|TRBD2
TGCGCCTCACAAGGGGCAGCGGGGGGGCCTGTAAAGTTCAATGAGCAGTTCTTC
CASQGAAGGPVKFNEQFF
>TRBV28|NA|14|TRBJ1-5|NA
TGTGCCAGCAGTTTTAGAAATAGCAATCAGCCCCAGCATTTT
CASSFRNSNQPQHF
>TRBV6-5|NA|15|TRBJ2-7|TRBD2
TGTGCCAGCAAGGCTACGGGGACTAGCGTCCACGAGCAGTACTTC
CASKATGTSVHEQYF
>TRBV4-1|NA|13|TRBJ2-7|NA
TGCGCCAGCAGCCAGGGGGCGAACTACGAGCAGTACTTC
CASSQGANYEQYF
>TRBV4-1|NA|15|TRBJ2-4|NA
TGCGCCAGCAGCCAAGATTCGGGGGTGAGAAACATTCAGTACTTC
CASSQDSGVRNIQYF
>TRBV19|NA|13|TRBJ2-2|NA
TGTGCCAGTACCCCGCAGTCTACCGGGGAGCTGTTTTTT
CASTPQSTGELFF
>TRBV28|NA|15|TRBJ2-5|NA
TGTGCCAGCAGTTTATCTCCGGGAGTGGGGGAGACCCAGTACTTC
CASSLSPGVGETQYF
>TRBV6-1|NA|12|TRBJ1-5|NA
TGTGCCAGCAGTGACTACAGTCAGCCCCAGCATTTT
CASSDYSQPQHF
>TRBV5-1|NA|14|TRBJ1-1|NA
TGCGCCAGCAGCTTTGGACCGGGGAGCACTGAAGCTTTCTTT
CASSFGPGSTEAFF
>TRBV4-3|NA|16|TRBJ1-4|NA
TGCGCCAGCAGCCAAGATCCCACAGCGGATAATGAAAAACTGTTTTTT
CASSQDPTADNEKLFF
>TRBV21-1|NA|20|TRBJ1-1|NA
TGTGCCAGCACCAAAGGCCGTACACCGGGACAGGGGGCTATGAACACTGAAGCTTTCTTT
CASTKGRTPGQGAMNTEAFF
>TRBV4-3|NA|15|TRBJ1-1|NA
TGCGCCAGCAGCCAAGATAACGGGGGGGCCACTGAAGCTTTCTTT
CASSQDNGGATEAFF
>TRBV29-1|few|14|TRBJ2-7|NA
TGCAGCGTTGAAGATCTTAACAGTTCCTACGAGCAGTACTTC
CSVEDLNSSYEQYF